Below, 21 T cell receptor beta chains from the same sample are listed, as sequenced in a study of neurological immune-mediated disorders. TCRdb passed the 5' RACE reads through MiXCR, listing each CDR3 protein once. The sample carries 60,000 or so distinct CDR3 sequences, approximately 10% recorded once. Source material: PBMCs. Every receptor here comes from a man aged 60 to 75 in good health.

This clonotype was found once. The gene calls are TRBV10-3 and TRBJ2-3; the D gene could be TRBD1 or TRBD2 (5 bases each). CDR3 length equals 15 residues. With 6 bases removed from V and 3 bases from J, the gap between germline ends came to 16 bases. CDR1 and CDR2 (germline): ENHRY, SYGVKD. The CDR3: CAIREDNRRTDTQYF. CDR3 bases: TGTGCCATCAGGGAAGACAACAGGAGGACAGATACGCAGTATTTT.

This clonotype was seen repeatedly, ten times or more. This sequence joins TRBV20-1 and TRBJ1-5; D may be TRBD1 (5 bases). V was cut by 3 bases and J by 3 bases, with 18 bases left in between. CDR1 is DFQATT and CDR2 is SNEGSKA in the germline V gene (reference sequence). The CDR3 runs 16 residues. CDR3 sequence reads: CSARGLRGKYNQPQHF. The CDR3 DNA sequence: TGCAGTGCTAGGGGTTTACGGGGGAAATACAATCAGCCCCAGCATTTT.

Comment on this clonotype: It may be a read error: a sequence one base away is much more abundant. The CDR3 loop is CASSPGEVRPARAFF. The DNA for the CDR3 is TGTGCCAGCAGCCCTGGGGAAGTGAGGCCCGCGAGGGCTTTCTTT. The V and J genes are TRBV7-2 and TRBJ1-1, with D uncertain. Germline V gene sequence: CDR1 SGHTA, CDR2 FQGNSA. This CDR3 contains 15 residues. V lost 5 bases, J lost 11 bases, and 24 bases lay in between.

This clonotype was found a few times. The chain combines TRBV6-6 with TRBJ1-2, with TRBD1 identical over 11 bases. The CDR3 runs 16 residues. Germline V gene sequence: CDR1 MNHNY, CDR2 SVGAGI (reference sequence). The ends lost 6 bases at V and 2 bases at J; junction bases unmatched: 8. As DNA, the CDR3 is TGTGCCAGCAGCCTACGGACAGGGGGCTTCAACTATGGCTACACCTTC. Translated: CASSLRTGGFNYGYTF.

This clonotype came up many times. This chain links TRBV12-3 or TRBV12-4 with TRBJ2-1, with 11 nucleotides matching TRBD2. CDR3 length equals 17 residues. The V segment lost 6 bases and the J segment 9 bases; nucleotides outside the gene matches: 16. The CDR3 sequence is CASRNTAIAGGPGEQFF. In DNA, the CDR3 is TGTGCCAGCAGGAACACTGCCATAGCGGGGGGGCCGGGTGAGCAGTTCTTC.

This clonotype showed up many times. This sequence joins TRBV15 and TRBJ2-4; D may be TRBD1 (5 bases). This CDR3 comprises 13 residues. Germline-derived CDR1 and CDR2 are LNHNV and YYDKDF (reference sequence). The V and J ends lost 8 bases and 0 bases respectively, with 8 bases between them. The CDR3 is CATSGLAKNIQYF. In DNA form, the CDR3 reads TGTGCCACCTCAGGGCTAGCCAAAAACATTCAGTACTTC.

This clonotype was counted at least ten times. The rearrangement uses TRBV29-1 and TRBJ1-5; D is unresolved. Germline V gene lookup returns CDR1 SQVTM and CDR2 ANQGSEA. This CDR3 contains 13 residues. The ends were cut back, 4 bases at V and 7 bases at J, with 14 bases in the middle. The CDR3 loop is CSVAVEESQPQHF. Written as DNA, the CDR3 is TGCAGCGTTGCCGTGGAGGAATCCCAGCCCCAGCATTTT.

This clonotype was detected ten times or more. This rearrangement joins TRBV28 to TRBJ2-4; D ambiguous. Germline CDR1 reads MDHEN; CDR2 reads SYDVKM. The CDR3 has 15 amino acids. The V end lost 8 bases, the J end lost 0 bases, and 14 bases lay between the germline ends. The CDR3 coding sequence is TGTGCCAGCGCCTCGGGTATGCTAGCCAAAAACATTCAGTACTTC. Translated, it gives CASASGMLAKNIQYF.

This clonotype appeared a few times. V is TRBV30 and J is TRBJ2-7; TRBD1 agrees at 9 bases. This CDR3 region has 14 residues. Germline loops: CDR1 GTSNPN, CDR2 SVGIG (reference sequence). V gave up 5 bases and J gave up 3 bases; unmatched junction bases: 8. CDR3 DNA sequence: TGTGCCTGGGTGGACAGGGGAGTTAACTACGAGCAGTACTTC. As protein: CAWVDRGVNYEQYF.

The table lists this clonotype with many counts. The J gene is TRBJ2-3, the V gene TRBV15; 9 positions agree with TRBD2. Trimming removed 4 bases from V and 0 bases from J; junction bases left unmatched: 11. CDR1 is LNHNV and CDR2 is YYDKDF in the germline V gene (reference sequence). The CDR3 loop spans 18 amino acids. The CDR3 here is CATSTRRGSGGSTDTQYF. The DNA for the CDR3 is TGTGCCACCAGCACCCGACGGGGTAGCGGGGGAAGCACAGATACGCAGTATTTT.

This clonotype has at least ten counts. The CDR3 spells CASEDWGGDTDTQYF. CDR3 sequence (DNA): TGCGCCAGCGAAGACTGGGGTGGGGACACAGATACGCAGTATTTT. The chain has TRBV10-2 and TRBJ2-3; D not resolved. V dropped 8 bases and J dropped 2 bases, with 17 bases sitting between them. The CDR3 has 15 amino acids. CDR1 WSHSY and CDR2 SAAADI come from the germline V gene.

This chain connects TRBV7-9 to TRBJ2-5; D may be TRBD2 (6 bases). V was cut by 4 bases and J by 2 bases, with 14 bases left in between. The CDR3 loop spans 15 amino acids. The germline gives CDR1 SEHNR, CDR2 FQNEAQ (reference sequence). CDR3 sequence reads: CASSSSDGGQETQYF. In DNA form, the CDR3 reads TGTGCCAGCAGCTCCTCGGACGGGGGACAAGAGACCCAGTACTTC.

This clonotype was observed many times. The CDR3, as DNA: TGCGCCAGCAGTGACAGGGGGATACTCTCTGGGGCCAACGTCCTGACTTTC. As protein: CASSDRGILSGANVLTF. This sequence joins TRBV5-1 and TRBJ2-6, with TRBD1 matching over 9 bases. CDR1 is SGHRS, CDR2 YFSETQ, per germline. The ends lost 5 bases at V and 0 bases at J; junction bases unmatched: 6. The CDR3 loop spans 17 amino acids.

The rearrangement joins TRBV6-1 to TRBJ1-2; tentatively, D is TRBD1 (5 bases). Trimming shortened V by 3 bases and J by 4 bases, and 9 bases separated the two germline ends. In germline, CDR1 is MNHNS, CDR2 SASEGT. The CDR3 has 13 residues. CDR3 loop: CASSDQGTYGYTF. CDR3 nucleotides: TGTGCCAGCAGTGATCAAGGGACCTATGGCTACACCTTC.

This clonotype was recorded many times. V usage is TRBV7-8 and J usage is TRBJ1-1; 8 nucleotides match TRBD1. Looked up from germline, CDR1 is SGHVS and CDR2 is FQNEAQ. Germline trimming cut 1 base from V and 1 base from J; bases unmatched to any gene: 2. The CDR3 extends over 15 amino acids. CDR3 DNA sequence: TGTGCCAGCAGCTTAGTAGGACAGGGGAACACTGAAGCTTTCTTT. It yields the protein CASSLVGQGNTEAFF.

This clonotype was seen only once. With a much larger clone just one base away, this may be a read error. The V and J genes are TRBV20-1 and TRBJ2-2; weak D call: TRBD1 (5 bases). Trimming took off 7 bases at V and 4 bases at J, with 16 bases between the two ends. The length of the CDR3 is 14 residues. CDR1 DFQATT and CDR2 SNEGSKA come from the germline V gene (reference sequence). The CDR3 region has the DNA TGCAGTGATAGCAGGGAATTAGGCACCGGGGAGCTGTTTTTT. It translates to CSDSRELGTGELFF.

The rearrangement joins TRBV20-1 to TRBJ2-3; the match to TRBD2 covers 8 bases. J was trimmed by 2 bases and V by 1 base; bases with no gene match: 2. In germline, CDR1 is DFQATT, CDR2 SNEGSKA (reference sequence). The CDR3 consists of 14 residues. The CDR3 region is CSARAGGNTDTQYF. CDR3 nucleotide sequence: TGCAGTGCTAGAGCGGGGGGGAACACAGATACGCAGTATTTT.

This clonotype was picked up many times. This chain uses TRBV12-3 or TRBV12-4 with TRBJ1-1; D is possibly TRBD1 (5 bases). Trimming stripped 1 base from V and 4 bases from J, with 13 bases between. The CDR3 sequence is 15 residues long. Here the CDR3 DNA reads TGTGCCAGCAGTTTAGTGGGGGGGTCGGGCACTGAAGCTTTCTTT. This sequence encodes CASSLVGGSGTEAFF.

This clonotype was seen ten or more times. V and J are TRBV7-2 and TRBJ2-5; the D is unclear. The CDR3 sequence is 13 residues long. The ends were cut back, 5 bases at V and 3 bases at J, with 10 bases in the middle. Germline CDR1 is SGHTA and CDR2 is FQGNSA. CDR3 sequence (DNA): TGTGCCAGCAGCGTGGATGGGGAAGAGACCCAGTACTTC. Its protein product is CASSVDGEETQYF.

By its share, this clonotype is medium-sized (0.01 to 0.1%). The V and J genes are TRBV12-3 or TRBV12-4 and TRBJ2-7; the D call may be TRBD1 or TRBD2 (5 bases each). V was trimmed by 1 base and J by 5 bases, leaving 6 bases between them. The CDR3 covers 12 residues. The CDR3 DNA reads as TGTGCCAGCAGTTTAGGGGGGAACGAGCAGTACTTC. Encoded protein: CASSLGGNEQYF.

Many counts were recorded for this clonotype. The rearrangement joins TRBV4-1 to TRBJ1-1, with 8 bases fitting TRBD1. This CDR3 is 15 amino acids long. The ends lost 4 bases at V and 1 base at J; junction bases unmatched: 5. CDR1 is MGHRA and CDR2 is YSYEKL in the germline V gene. The CDR3 sequence: CASSPRGQANTEAFF. The CDR3 DNA is TGCGCCAGCAGCCCAAGGGGACAGGCGAACACTGAAGCTTTCTTT.